This T cell receptor beta chain was identified in a study of cytomegalovirus exposure and HLA in healthy donors. Study-level points and caveats: A later analysis showed TCR association rates differing by HLA locus, peaking at DRB1 and lowest at HLA-C. One later analysis reportedly identified an Asian-associated ancestry cluster that showed fewer N-insertions than the roughly 640-donor mean. Confirmation in vitro established that a few CMV-associated chains were specific for CMV antigens. Some TCR beta chains (164 of them) were listed as cytomegalovirus-associated.

Vbeta (60) and Jbeta (13) primers were used in the PCR. TCRdb keeps only in-frame clones here, not all; method: immunoSEQ multiplex PCR. The repertoire holds some 190,000 clones, with over 60% as singletons. CDR1 and CDR2 (germline): LGHNA, YSLEER. The CDR3 loop spans 15 amino acids. V gave up 3 bases and J gave up 6 bases; unmatched junction bases: 9. In its sample, this clone was seen a few times. Its antigen is undetermined. The sequence derives from a woman aged 25 to 39 in good health and CMV-seropositive. Sample: PBMCs. The gene calls are TRBV4-3 and TRBJ2-3; 7 nucleotides agree with TRBD2. CDR3 bases: TGCGCCAGCAGCCACGGAGCGGGACCTGGGGATACGCAGTATTTT. Encoded protein: CASSHGAGPGDTQYF.